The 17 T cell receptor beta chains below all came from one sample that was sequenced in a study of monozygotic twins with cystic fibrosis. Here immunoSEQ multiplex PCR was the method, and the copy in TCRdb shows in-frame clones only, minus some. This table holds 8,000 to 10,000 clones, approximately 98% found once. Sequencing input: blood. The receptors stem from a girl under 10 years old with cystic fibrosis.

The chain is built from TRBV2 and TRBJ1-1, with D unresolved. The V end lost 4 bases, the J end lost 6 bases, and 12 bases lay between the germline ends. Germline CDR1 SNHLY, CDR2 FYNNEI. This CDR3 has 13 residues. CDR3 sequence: CASSVARRAEAFF. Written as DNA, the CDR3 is TGTGCCAGCAGTGTAGCCCGAAGGGCTGAAGCTTTCTTT.

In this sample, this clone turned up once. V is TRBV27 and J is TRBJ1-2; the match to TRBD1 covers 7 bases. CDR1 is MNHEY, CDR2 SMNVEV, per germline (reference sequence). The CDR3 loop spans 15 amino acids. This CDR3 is CARKNLGDSNYGYTF. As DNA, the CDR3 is TGTGCTAGGAAGAATTTGGGGGACAGTAACTATGGCTACACCTTC.

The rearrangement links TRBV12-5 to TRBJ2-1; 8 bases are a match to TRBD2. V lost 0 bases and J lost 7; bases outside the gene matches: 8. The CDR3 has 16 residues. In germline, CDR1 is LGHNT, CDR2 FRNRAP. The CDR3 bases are TGTGCTAGTGGTTTGGTACTCCCCGGGAGGGATAATGAGCAGTTCTTC. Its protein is CASGLVLPGRDNEQFF.

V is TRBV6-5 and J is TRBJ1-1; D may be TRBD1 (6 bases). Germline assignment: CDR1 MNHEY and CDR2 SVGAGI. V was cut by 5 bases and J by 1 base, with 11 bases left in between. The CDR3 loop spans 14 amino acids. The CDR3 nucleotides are TGTGCCAGCAGTCCGACAGGCTGGAACACTGAAGCTTTCTTT. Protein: CASSPTGWNTEAFF.

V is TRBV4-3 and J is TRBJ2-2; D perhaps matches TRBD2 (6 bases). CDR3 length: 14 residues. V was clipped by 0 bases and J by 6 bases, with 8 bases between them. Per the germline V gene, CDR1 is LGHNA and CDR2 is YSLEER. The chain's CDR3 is CASSQEGGAGELFF. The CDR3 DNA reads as TGCGCCAGCAGCCAAGAAGGCGGGGCCGGGGAGCTGTTTTTT.

The CDR3 DNA sequence: TGTGCCAGTAGTATAGAGCAGGGGCCTGGAAACACCATATATTTT. Its translation: CASSIEQGPGNTIYF. The rearrangement links TRBV19 to TRBJ1-3; tentatively, D is TRBD1 (6 bases). V lost 0 bases and J 2 bases, leaving 8 bases between the germline ends. This CDR3 spans 15 amino acids. Germline loops: CDR1 LNHDA, CDR2 SQIVND (reference sequence). Using reference TRBV19 and TRBJ1-3 for the parts outside the CDR3, the full variable domain is DGGITQSPKYLFRKEGQNVTLSCEQNLNHDAMYWYRQDPGQGLRLIYYSQIVNDFQKGDIAEGYSVSREKKESFPLTVTSAQKNPTAFYLCASSIEQGPGNTIYFGEGSWLTVV.

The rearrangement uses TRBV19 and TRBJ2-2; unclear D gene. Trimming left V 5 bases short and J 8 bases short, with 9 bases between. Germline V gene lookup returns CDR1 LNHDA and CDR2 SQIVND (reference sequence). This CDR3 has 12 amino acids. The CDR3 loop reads CASSPNIGELFF. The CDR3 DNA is TGTGCCAGTAGTCCCAATATAGGGGAGCTGTTTTTT. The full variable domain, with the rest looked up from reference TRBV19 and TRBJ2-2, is DGGITQSPKYLFRKEGQNVTLSCEQNLNHDAMYWYRQDPGQGLRLIYYSQIVNDFQKGDIAEGYSVSREKKESFPLTVTSAQKNPTAFYLCASSPNIGELFFGEGSRLTVL.

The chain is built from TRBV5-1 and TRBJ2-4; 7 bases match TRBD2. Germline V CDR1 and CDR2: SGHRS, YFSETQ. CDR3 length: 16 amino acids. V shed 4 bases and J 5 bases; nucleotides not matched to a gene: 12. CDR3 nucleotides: TGCGCCAGCAGCCCGGGCTGGCGGGAGACCGAAAACATTCAGTACTTC. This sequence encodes CASSPGWRETENIQYF.

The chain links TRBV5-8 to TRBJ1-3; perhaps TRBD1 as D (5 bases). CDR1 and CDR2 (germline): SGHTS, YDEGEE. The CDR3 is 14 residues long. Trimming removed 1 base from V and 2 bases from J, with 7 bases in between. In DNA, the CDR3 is TGTGCCAGCAGCTTGTTAGGGGCTGGAAACACCATATATTTT. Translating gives CASSLLGAGNTIYF.

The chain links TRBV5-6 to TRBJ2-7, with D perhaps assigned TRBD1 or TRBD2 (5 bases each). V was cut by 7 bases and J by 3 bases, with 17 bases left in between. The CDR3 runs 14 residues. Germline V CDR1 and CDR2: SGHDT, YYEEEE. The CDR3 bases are TGTGCCAGCGGTTATGGGGGAGCTGGCTACGAGCAGTACTTC. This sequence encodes CASGYGGAGYEQYF.

The CDR3 bases are TGTGCCAGCAGCAAAGATGATCCGCGGCCGGGACAGGTAAGATCGGGCTATGGCTACACCTTC. Translating it yields CASSKDDPRPGQVRSGYGYTF. The rearrangement joins TRBV21-1 to TRBJ1-2; TRBD1 is the table's D call, not checked against the DNA. TRBV21-1 has pseudogene status. The CDR3 totals 21 residues.

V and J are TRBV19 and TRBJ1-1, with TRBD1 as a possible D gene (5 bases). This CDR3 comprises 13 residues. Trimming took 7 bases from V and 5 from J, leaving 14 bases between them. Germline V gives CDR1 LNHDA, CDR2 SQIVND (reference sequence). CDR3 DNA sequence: TGTGCCAGTAAATCCACGGGGGATACTGAAGCTTTCTTT. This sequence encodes CASKSTGDTEAFF. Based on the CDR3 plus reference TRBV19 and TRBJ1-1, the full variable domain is DGGITQSPKYLFRKEGQNVTLSCEQNLNHDAMYWYRQDPGQGLRLIYYSQIVNDFQKGDIAEGYSVSREKKESFPLTVTSAQKNPTAFYLCASKSTGDTEAFFGQGTRLTVV.

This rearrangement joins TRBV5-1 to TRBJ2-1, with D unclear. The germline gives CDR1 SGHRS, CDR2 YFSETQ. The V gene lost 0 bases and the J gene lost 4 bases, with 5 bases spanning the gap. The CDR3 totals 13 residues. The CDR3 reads CASSLDRYNEQFF. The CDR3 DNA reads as TGCGCCAGCAGCTTGGACCGATACAATGAGCAGTTCTTC.

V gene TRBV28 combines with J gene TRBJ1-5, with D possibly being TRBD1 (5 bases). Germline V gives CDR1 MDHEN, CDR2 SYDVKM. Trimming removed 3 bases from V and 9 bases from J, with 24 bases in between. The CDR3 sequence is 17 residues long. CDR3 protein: CASSLDGGGIAVRPQHF. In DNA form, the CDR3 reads TGTGCCAGCAGTTTGGACGGGGGGGGGATAGCGGTGAGGCCCCAGCATTTT.

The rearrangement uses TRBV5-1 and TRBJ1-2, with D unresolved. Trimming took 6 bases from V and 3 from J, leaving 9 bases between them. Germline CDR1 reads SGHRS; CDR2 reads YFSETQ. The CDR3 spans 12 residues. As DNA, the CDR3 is TGCGCCAGCACGGCGGAGGACTATGGCTACACCTTC. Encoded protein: CASTAEDYGYTF.

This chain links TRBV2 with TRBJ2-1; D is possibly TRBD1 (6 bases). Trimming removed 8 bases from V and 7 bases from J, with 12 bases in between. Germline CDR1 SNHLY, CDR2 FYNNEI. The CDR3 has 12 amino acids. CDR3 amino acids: CASSKGVNEQFF. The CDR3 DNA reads TGTGCCAGCTCTAAGGGGGTGAATGAGCAGTTCTTC.

In DNA, the CDR3 is TGTGCCAGCAGTATTTCCACGGGTTGGACTGAAGCTTTCTTT. This codes for CASSISTGWTEAFF. This chain connects TRBV27 to TRBJ1-1; no clear D. Germline V gene sequence: CDR1 MNHEY, CDR2 SMNVEV (reference sequence). Deletions cut 5 bases from V and 5 bases from J, with 15 bases between. The CDR3 has 14 amino acids.